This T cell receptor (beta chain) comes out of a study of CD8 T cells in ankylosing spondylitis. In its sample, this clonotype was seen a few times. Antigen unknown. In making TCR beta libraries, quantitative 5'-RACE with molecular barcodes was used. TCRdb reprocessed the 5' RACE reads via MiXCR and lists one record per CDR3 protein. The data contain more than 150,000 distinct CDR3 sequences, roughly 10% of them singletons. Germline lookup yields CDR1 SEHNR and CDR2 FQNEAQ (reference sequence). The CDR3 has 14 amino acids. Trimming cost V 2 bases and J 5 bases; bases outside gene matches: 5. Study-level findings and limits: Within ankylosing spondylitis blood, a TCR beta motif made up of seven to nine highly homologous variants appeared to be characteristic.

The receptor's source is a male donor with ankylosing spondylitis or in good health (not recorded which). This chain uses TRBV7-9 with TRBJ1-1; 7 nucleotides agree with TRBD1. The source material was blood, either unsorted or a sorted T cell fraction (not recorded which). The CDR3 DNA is TGTGCCAGCAGCTTACAAGGGGGCGCAACTGAAGCTTTCTTT. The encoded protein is CASSLQGGATEAFF.